The rows below give T cell receptor beta chains drawn from one sample of a study of blood T cell repertoires in COVID-19. Sequenced by immunoSEQ multiplex PCR; TCRdb stores in-frame clones only, minus some. This table has approximately 220,000 clones, roughly 85% appearing once. Sequenced input: PBMCs or T cells enriched from blood (not recorded which). These receptors originate from a woman in her forties or fifties who had been exposed to COVID-19. The conserved cysteine and the conserved F or W are not part of the CDR3 here. A D gene is named only where the DNA matches it firmly.

length	V	D	J	CDR3
12	TRBV20-1	-	TRBJ1-6	SASSPGSRSPLH
15	TRBV28	-	TRBJ2-1	ASSPPAGPGSYNEQF
11	TRBV6-6	TRBD1	TRBJ1-2	ASSTTGYDGYT
11	TRBV9	-	TRBJ1-2	ASSGRGNYGYT
9	TRBV19	-	TRBJ1-2	ASRMRKGYT
11	TRBV6-5	-	TRBJ1-2	ASSYKGDYGYT
13	TRBV21-1	-	TRBJ1-1	ASSPRREGDTEAF
13	TRBV4-3	-	TRBJ2-7	ASSQDRGSADEQY
11	TRBV4-3	-	TRBJ2-2	ASSVARAGELF
18	TRBV19	TRBD1	TRBJ1-1	ASSKGRAGQANYMNTEAF
13	TRBV4-3	-	TRBJ1-2	ASSQENRGAGGYT
15	TRBV19	TRBD2	TRBJ2-1	ASSIALLAGGYNEQF
15	TRBV4-2	-	TRBJ1-4	ASSQSPPGGSNEKLF